A selection of T cell receptor beta chains follows, all from one sample in a study of cytomegalovirus exposure and HLA in healthy donors. Assay used: immunoSEQ multiplex PCR; TCRdb lists only in-frame clones, some missing. Among some 210,000 clones listed, more than 60% were seen once. Sequencing input: PBMCs. Every receptor here comes from a woman aged 25 to 39 in good health and CMV-seropositive. CDR3s include the opening cysteine and the closing phenylalanine or tryptophan. Each record gives: clone size, D gene, J gene, V gene, CDR3 DNA, CDR3 protein. The D gene is left open where the match is weak. Clone size is given for some rows only: seen once, a few or many times, or a class if the clone is expanded.

NA,TRBD2,TRBJ2-1,TRBV5-1,TGCGCCAGCAGCTTGGCGGCTAGCGGGAGATACAATGAGCAGTTCTTC,CASSLAASGRYNEQFF
NA,NA,TRBJ2-7,TRBV28,TGTGCCAGCAGTTTTTATGCAGGGCTAAGCTCCTACGAGCAGTACTTC,CASSFYAGLSSYEQYF
NA,TRBD1,TRBJ1-2,TRBV7-9,TGTGCCAGTTCATGGGACAGGTGGAACTATGGCTACACCTTC,CASSWDRWNYGYTF
NA,NA,TRBJ1-6,TRBV6-5,TGTGCCAGCAGTTACCCCCGGGGGGCCTATTCACCCCTCCACTTT,CASSYPRGAYSPLHF
once,TRBD1,TRBJ2-5,TRBV9,TGTGCCAGCAGCCCTTGGGACAGCCGGCCAGACCAAGAGACCCAGTACTTC,CASSPWDSRPDQETQYF
once,TRBD2,TRBJ2-7,TRBV5-1,TGCGCCAGCAGCTTGGGGACTAGCGGGGTTACTATTAGCTCCTACGAGCAGTACTTC,CASSLGTSGVTISSYEQYF
NA,NA,TRBJ2-7,TRBV18,TGTGCCAGCTCACCACCGTTACCTAGCTACGAGCAGTACTTC,CASSPPLPSYEQYF
NA,TRBD1,TRBJ1-3,TRBV19,TGTGCCAGTAGTACGGACAGGGGGCCTGGAAACACCATATATTTT,CASSTDRGPGNTIYF
NA,TRBD1,TRBJ2-3,TRBV29-1,TGCAGCGTTGGGCAAGGACAGGGAACAGATACGCAGTATTTT,CSVGQGQGTDTQYF
few,NA,TRBJ2-6,TRBV6-1,TGTGCCAGCAGAGTTCAGGGATCTGGGGCCAACGTCCTGACTTTC,CASRVQGSGANVLTF
NA,TRBD1,TRBJ1-1,TRBV5-1,TGCGCCAGCAGCACATACGGGACAGGGGTCACTGAAGCTTTCTTT,CASSTYGTGVTEAFF
NA,TRBD1,TRBJ2-1,TRBV27,TGTGCCAGCAGGCAGCTCCGGGACAGGGGGCTCAATGAGCAGTTCTTC,CASRQLRDRGLNEQFF
NA,TRBD2,TRBJ2-7,TRBV4-2,TGTGCCAGCAGCCAAGGACCGGGACTAGCGGGGGGATCCTACGAGCAGTACTTC,CASSQGPGLAGGSYEQYF
NA,NA,TRBJ1-1,TRBV15,TGTGCCACCAGCAGAGAAATAAACATGAACACTGAAGCTTTCTTT,CATSREINMNTEAFF
NA,TRBD1,TRBJ1-2,TRBV19,TGTGCCAGTAGTATAAACAGGGGGCGGATTCACTATGGCTACACCTTC,CASSINRGRIHYGYTF
NA,TRBD1,TRBJ1-1,TRBV5-1,TGCGCCAGCAGCTTGGATTGGGGACGGGACAGGTATAACACTGAAGCTTTCTTT,CASSLDWGRDRYNTEAFF
NA,NA,TRBJ1-5,TRBV19,TGTGCCAGTAGTTACGGACACTATAGCAATCAGCCCCAGCATTTT,CASSYGHYSNQPQHF
NA,TRBD1,TRBJ1-1,TRBV6-5,TGTGCCAGCAGTTACTGGACAGGAGGTACTGAAGCTTTCTTT,CASSYWTGGTEAFF
once,TRBD1,TRBJ2-7,TRBV6-1,TGTGCCAGCAGTGAAGGACAGGGGGTAAACGAGCAGTACTTC,CASSEGQGVNEQYF
few,NA,TRBJ2-1,TRBV2,TGTGCCAGCACCGTAGAGAGTTACAATGAGCAGTTCTTC,CASTVESYNEQFF
NA,TRBD2,TRBJ2-2,TRBV15,TGTGCCACCAGCAGAGATGTCCCCCGCACTAGCGGGACCGGGGAGCTGTTTTTT,CATSRDVPRTSGTGELFF
NA,NA,TRBJ1-4,TRBV6-5,TGTGCCAGCAGTTACGGCGGGGCGGAAAAACTGTTTTTT,CASSYGGAEKLFF
NA,TRBD2,TRBJ2-1,TRBV9,TGTGCCAGCAGCGTCGGGACTAGCGGGAGTGGATACAATGAGCAGTTCTTC,CASSVGTSGSGYNEQFF
NA,NA,TRBJ2-1,TRBV4-2,TGTGCCAGCAGCCAAGATCTGGCGGGTACCTACAATGAGCAGTTCTTC,CASSQDLAGTYNEQFF
few,NA,TRBJ1-2,TRBV5-1,TGCGCCAGCAGCCGCTTAGGAGGGGACTATGGCTACACCTTC,CASSRLGGDYGYTF
NA,TRBD1,TRBJ2-3,TRBV7-8,TGTGCCAGCAGCGGCAACAGGGGGCAGGTCGCAGATACGCAGTATTTT,CASSGNRGQVADTQYF
NA,TRBD2,TRBJ2-1,TRBV29-1,TGCAGCGTAAGACCCCCGGGGACTAGGGGCTACAATGAGCAGTTCTTC,CSVRPPGTRGYNEQFF
NA,TRBD1,TRBJ2-5,TRBV28,TGTGCCAGCAGTTTGGGACAGACCTTGTACCAAGAGACCCAGTACTTC,CASSLGQTLYQETQYF
NA,TRBD2,TRBJ2-5,TRBV5-1,TGCGCCAGCAGAGCGGGGGGGCAGGGAGGAGAGACCCAGTACTTC,CASRAGGQGGETQYF
NA,TRBD1,TRBJ1-2,TRBV15,TGTGCCACCAGCAGGGACAGGGTGGATGGCTACACCTTC,CATSRDRVDGYTF
NA,TRBD2,TRBJ2-3,TRBV5-4,TGTGCCAGCAGCACGGGACTAGCGGGTTTTAGCACAGATACGCAGTATTTT,CASSTGLAGFSTDTQYF
NA,TRBD1,TRBJ2-7,TRBV5-1,TGCGCCAAAACAGGGGCGAAGCAGGGTCACTACGAGCAGTACTTC,CAKTGAKQGHYEQYF
once,NA,TRBJ1-5,TRBV30,TGTGCCTGGAGTATGGGGGGGAATCAGCCCCAGCATTTT,CAWSMGGNQPQHF
NA,TRBD1,TRBJ1-1,TRBV7-9,TGTGCCAGCAGCTCGACAGGGGGCGAGGATGAAGCTTTCTTT,CASSSTGGEDEAFF
NA,NA,TRBJ2-3,TRBV6-5,TGTGCCAGCAGCCCTTTAACAGTCCGCACAGATACGCAGTATTTT,CASSPLTVRTDTQYF
NA,TRBD2,TRBJ2-1,TRBV4-2,TGTGCCAGCAGCCGATTAAGCGGGGCGGGAGCCTCACGCAATGAGCAGTTCTTC,CASSRLSGAGASRNEQFF
NA,NA,TRBJ2-1,TRBV5-5,TGTGCCAGCAGCTTGCTGGGTCTAGCGCCCGGGAATGAGCAGTTCTTC,CASSLLGLAPGNEQFF
few,NA,TRBJ1-1,TRBV5-4,TGTGCCAGCAGCCCTACAGGGATGAACACTGAAGCTTTCTTT,CASSPTGMNTEAFF
NA,NA,TRBJ1-4,TRBV4-2,TGTGCCAGCAGCCATGTACCGGGGGGGGAAGCAACTAATGAAAAACTGTTTTTT,CASSHVPGGEATNEKLFF
few,NA,TRBJ2-1,TRBV9,TGTGCCAGCAGCGTAGGATCACTAGTGGCTGAGCAGTTCTTC,CASSVGSLVAEQFF
NA,TRBD2,TRBJ2-4,TRBV5-8,TGTGCCAGCAGCCCCCGCTGGTCTAGCGGGGCCAAAAACATTCAGTACTTC,CASSPRWSSGAKNIQYF
NA,TRBD1,TRBJ1-5,TRBV7-8,TGTGCCAGCAGCTTAGCGACAGGGGCTGATCAGCCCCAGCATTTT,CASSLATGADQPQHF
NA,NA,TRBJ2-7,TRBV6-6,TGTGCCAGCAGTTACCCCGGGCGGGGTGGCTACGAGCAGTACTTC,CASSYPGRGGYEQYF
few,TRBD2,TRBJ2-5,TRBV28,TGTGCCAGCATGACTAGCGGCAAGACCCAGTACTTC,CASMTSGKTQYF
few,NA,TRBJ1-2,TRBV27,TGTGCCAGCCAAGCCTCGGGGAACTATGGCTACACCTTC,CASQASGNYGYTF
NA,NA,TRBJ2-5,TRBV7-2,TGTGCCAGCAGCTTTAAAGAGACCCAGTACTTC,CASSFKETQYF
NA,TRBD1,TRBJ2-2,TRBV5-1,TGCGCCAGCAGCTTGTCTGGGGACAGCTGGAGGACCGGGGAGCTGTTTTTT,CASSLSGDSWRTGELFF
NA,TRBD1,TRBJ1-1,TRBV7-9,TGTGCCAGCAGTTTCCAGGGGGATACTGAAGCTTTCTTT,CASSFQGDTEAFF
NA,NA,TRBJ1-2,TRBV15,TGTGCCACCAGCAGAGACGGTGCAATTTTTAACTATGGCTACACCTTC,CATSRDGAIFNYGYTF
NA,TRBD2,TRBJ2-3,TRBV6-4,TGTGCCAGCAGTCCACTAGCGGCGGGGGCAGATACGCAGTATTTT,CASSPLAAGADTQYF
few,NA,TRBJ1-2,TRBV29-1,TGCAGCGTTGAAGTTGGGGCAGACTATGGCTACACCTTC,CSVEVGADYGYTF
NA,NA,TRBJ1-2,TRBV7-2,TGTGCCAGCAGCTTATTAAAGAGGGACTATGGCTACACCTTC,CASSLLKRDYGYTF
NA,NA,TRBJ2-2,TRBV6-6,TGTGCCACTGTAGGGAGCCAGAACACCGGGGAGCTGTTTTTT,CATVGSQNTGELFF
NA,NA,TRBJ1-2,TRBV28,TGTGCCAGCAGTTTAGAGAGGTATGGCTACACCTTC,CASSLERYGYTF
NA,NA,TRBJ2-1,TRBV11-2,TGTGCCAGCAGCTTATTCGGGGGACCCTCCTACAATGAGCAGTTCTTC,CASSLFGGPSYNEQFF
NA,TRBD1,TRBJ1-5,TRBV7-2,TGTGCCAGCAGCTTAGACAGGGGGACGGATCAGCCCCAGCATTTT,CASSLDRGTDQPQHF
NA,NA,TRBJ2-7,TRBV5-6,TGTGCCAGCAGCTTGGACGGCTACGAGCAGTACTTC,CASSLDGYEQYF
NA,NA,TRBJ1-1,TRBV7-9,TGTGCCAGCAGCCCAACAGGGTTGAACACTGAAGCTTTCTTT,CASSPTGLNTEAFF
NA,TRBD1,TRBJ2-7,TRBV6-5,TGTGCCAGCAGTTACACCGGGACAGGGGGATACGAGCAGTACTTC,CASSYTGTGGYEQYF